This T cell receptor (beta chain) came from a study of cytomegalovirus exposure and HLA in healthy donors. Overall study context: It was reported in a later analysis that the same platform had been used for the 120 or so validation repertoires as for the approximately 730 first-cohort repertoires.

The CDR3 spans 14 residues. After removal of 4 bases from V and 5 bases from J, the junction contained 3 bases not matched to a gene. Germline lookup yields CDR1 SGHRS and CDR2 YFSETQ. Study observations and caveats: Rarity held for most TCR sequences, but there were some public TCRs that occurred in many donors.

Comment on this clone: Antigen: not known.

Measured with immunoSEQ multiplex PCR; TCRdb has only the in-frame clones, and not every one. The table has 90,000 to 150,000 clones, more than 85% seen once. The donors were part of the validation cohort, which consisted of about 120 subjects and was separate from the first cohort of several hundred subjects. The gene calls are TRBV5-1 and TRBJ1-4; TRBD1 aligns across 9 bases. The sequence derives from a young man in good health and CMV-seropositive. Sequenced material: PBMCs. The CDR3: CASSTGTGNEKLFF. CDR3 sequence (DNA): TGCGCCAGCAGCACCGGGACAGGGAATGAAAAACTGTTTTTT. The whole variable domain, remainder taken from reference TRBV5-1 and TRBJ1-4, is KAGVTQTPRYLIKTRGQQVTLSCSPISGHRSVSWYQQTPGQGLQFLFEYFSETQRNKGNFPGRFSGRQFSNSRSEMNVSTLELGDSALYLCASSTGTGNEKLFFGSGTQLSVL.